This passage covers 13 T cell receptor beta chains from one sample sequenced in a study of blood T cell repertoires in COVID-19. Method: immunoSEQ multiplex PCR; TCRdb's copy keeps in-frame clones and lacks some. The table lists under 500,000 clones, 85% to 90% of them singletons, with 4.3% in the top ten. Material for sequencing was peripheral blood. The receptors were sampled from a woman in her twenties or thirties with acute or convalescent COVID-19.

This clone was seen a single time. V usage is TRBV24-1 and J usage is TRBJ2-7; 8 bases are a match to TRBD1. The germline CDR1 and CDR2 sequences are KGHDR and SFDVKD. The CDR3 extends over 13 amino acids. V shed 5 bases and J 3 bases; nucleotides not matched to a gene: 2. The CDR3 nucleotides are TGTGCCACCAGTGCAGGACAGGGCTACGAGCAGTACTTC. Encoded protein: CATSAGQGYEQYF.

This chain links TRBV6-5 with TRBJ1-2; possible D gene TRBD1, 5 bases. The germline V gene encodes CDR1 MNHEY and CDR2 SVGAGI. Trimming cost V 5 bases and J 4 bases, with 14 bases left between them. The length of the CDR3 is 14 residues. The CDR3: CASSPGWGGYGYTF. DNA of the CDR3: TGTGCCAGCAGTCCAGGGTGGGGAGGCTATGGCTACACCTTC.

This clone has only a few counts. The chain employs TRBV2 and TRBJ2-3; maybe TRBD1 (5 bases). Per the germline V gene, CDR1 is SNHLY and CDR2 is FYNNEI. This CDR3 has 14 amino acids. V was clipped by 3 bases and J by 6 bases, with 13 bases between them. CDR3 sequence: CASSDGIGADTQYF. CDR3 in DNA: TGTGCCAGCAGTGATGGAATTGGGGCGGATACGCAGTATTTT.

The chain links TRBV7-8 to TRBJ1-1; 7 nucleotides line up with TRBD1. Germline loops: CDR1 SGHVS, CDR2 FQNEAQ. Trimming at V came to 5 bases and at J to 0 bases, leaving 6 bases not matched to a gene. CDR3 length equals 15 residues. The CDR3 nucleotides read TGTGCCAGCAGCAAGACAGGGATTCTGAACACTGAAGCTTTCTTT. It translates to CASSKTGILNTEAFF.

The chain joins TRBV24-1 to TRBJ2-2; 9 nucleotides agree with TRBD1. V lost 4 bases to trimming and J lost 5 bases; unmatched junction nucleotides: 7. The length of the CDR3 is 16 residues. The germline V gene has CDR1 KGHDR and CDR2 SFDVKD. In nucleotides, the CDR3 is TGTGCCACCAGTGACCGAACGGGGACAGGGACCGGGGAGCTGTTTTTT. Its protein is CATSDRTGTGTGELFF.

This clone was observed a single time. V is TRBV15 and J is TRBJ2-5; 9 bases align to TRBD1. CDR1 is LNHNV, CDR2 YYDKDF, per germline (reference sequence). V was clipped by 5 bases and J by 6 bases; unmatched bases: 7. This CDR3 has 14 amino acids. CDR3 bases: TGTGCCACCAGCTCCGGGACAGGGACGAAGACCCAGTACTTC. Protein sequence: CATSSGTGTKTQYF.

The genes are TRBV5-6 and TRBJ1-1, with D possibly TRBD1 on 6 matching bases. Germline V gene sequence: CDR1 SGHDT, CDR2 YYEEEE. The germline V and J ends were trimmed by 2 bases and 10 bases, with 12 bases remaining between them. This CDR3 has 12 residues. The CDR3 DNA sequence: TGTGCCAGCAGCTTAAACAGGGTAGGAGCTTTCTTT. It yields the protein CASSLNRVGAFF.

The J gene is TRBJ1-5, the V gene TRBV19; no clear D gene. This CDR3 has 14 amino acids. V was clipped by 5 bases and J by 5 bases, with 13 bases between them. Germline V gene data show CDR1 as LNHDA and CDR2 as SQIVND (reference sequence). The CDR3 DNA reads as TGTGCCAGTAGTTATATTGGAGTGCATCAGCCCCAGCATTTT. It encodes CASSYIGVHQPQHF.

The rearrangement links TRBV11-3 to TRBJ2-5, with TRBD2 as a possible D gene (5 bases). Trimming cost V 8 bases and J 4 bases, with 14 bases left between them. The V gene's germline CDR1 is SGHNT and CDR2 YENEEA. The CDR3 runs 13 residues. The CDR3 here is CASEGPGAETQYF. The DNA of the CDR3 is TGTGCCAGCGAGGGCCCTGGAGCAGAGACCCAGTACTTC.

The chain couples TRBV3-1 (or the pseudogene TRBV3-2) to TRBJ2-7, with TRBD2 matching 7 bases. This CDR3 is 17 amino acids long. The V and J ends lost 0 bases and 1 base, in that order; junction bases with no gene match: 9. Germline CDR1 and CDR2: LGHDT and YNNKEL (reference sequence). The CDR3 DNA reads TGTGCCAGCAGCCAAGAATTGGGGGGGGGACGTTCCTACGAGCAGTACTTC. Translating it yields CASSQELGGGRSYEQYF.

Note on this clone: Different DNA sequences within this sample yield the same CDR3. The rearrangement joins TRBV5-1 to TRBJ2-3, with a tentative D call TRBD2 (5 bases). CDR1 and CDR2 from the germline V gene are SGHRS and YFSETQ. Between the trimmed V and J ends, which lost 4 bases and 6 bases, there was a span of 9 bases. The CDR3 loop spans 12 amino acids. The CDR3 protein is CASSLTGDTQYF. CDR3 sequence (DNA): TGCGCCAGCAGCCTGACGGGGGATACGCAGTATTTT.

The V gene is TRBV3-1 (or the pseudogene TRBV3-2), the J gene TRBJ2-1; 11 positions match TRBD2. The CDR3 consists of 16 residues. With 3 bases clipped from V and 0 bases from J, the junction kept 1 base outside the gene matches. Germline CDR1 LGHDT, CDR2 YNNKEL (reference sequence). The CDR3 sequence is CASSHLAGGSYNEQFF. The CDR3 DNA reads TGTGCCAGCAGCCATCTAGCGGGGGGCTCCTACAATGAGCAGTTCTTC.

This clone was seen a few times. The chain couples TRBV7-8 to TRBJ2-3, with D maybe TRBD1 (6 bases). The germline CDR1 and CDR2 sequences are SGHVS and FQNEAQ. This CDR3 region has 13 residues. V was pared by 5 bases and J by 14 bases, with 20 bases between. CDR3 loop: CASSAGETTLVYF. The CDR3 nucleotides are TGTGCCAGCAGCGCAGGGGAGACTACCTTAGTGTATTTT.